The rows below give T cell receptor beta chains drawn from one sample of a study of blood T cells in healthy people across ages. TCRdb re-derived calls from the 5' RACE reads in MiXCR, one entry per CDR3 protein. The repertoire has 500,000 to 650,000 distinct CDR3 sequences, about 29% of them found once; the top ten carry over 3.5%. These data were also filed under a second study, of T cells of mothers and their children.

Input material: blood. The receptors were gathered from a boy under 10 years old in good health. Each CDR3 is given with its conserved first and last residue. A D gene is named only where the DNA matches it firmly. Some rows have no size entry. The others give once, few or many, or a class for an expanded clone.

NA	TRBD2	TRBV6-2/TRBV6-3	TRBJ2-5	CASSYSAGRQETQYF	TGTGCCAGCAGTTACTCAGCGGGAAGACAAGAGACCCAGTACTTC
few	NA	TRBV7-6	TRBJ1-4	CASSLLGGSQEKLFF	TGTGCCAGCAGCCTACTAGGAGGGTCCCAGGAAAAACTGTTTTTT
NA	NA	TRBV12-3/TRBV12-4	TRBJ1-2	CASSPDRRIDYGYTF	TGTGCCAGCAGTCCTGACAGGAGGATTGACTATGGCTACACCTTC
NA	NA	TRBV5-1	TRBJ2-3	CASSWRIGASEDTQYF	TGCGCCAGCAGCTGGAGGATAGGGGCTAGCGAAGATACGCAGTATTTT
few	TRBD1	TRBV20-1	TRBJ2-4	CSARSQGRGLLNSKNIQYF	TGCAGTGCTAGATCCCAGGGCAGGGGGCTCCTGAATTCCAAAAACATTCAGTACTTC
NA	NA	TRBV6-6	TRBJ2-3	CASSYSLTRGPNTQYF	TGTGCCAGCAGTTACTCCCTAACTAGAGGCCCCAATACGCAGTATTTT
few	NA	TRBV27	TRBJ2-7	CASSSQGYVYEQYF	TGTGCCAGCAGTTCCCAGGGATATGTTTACGAGCAGTACTTC
NA	NA	TRBV20-1	TRBJ2-1	CSAATGGHYNEQFF	TGCAGTGCCGCAACTGGCGGGCATTACAATGAGCAGTTCTTC
few	TRBD2	TRBV28	TRBJ2-7	CASSPSGTKNPYEQYF	TGTGCCAGCAGTCCATCCGGGACTAAAAATCCCTACGAGCAGTACTTC
NA	TRBD2	TRBV7-2	TRBJ2-4	CASSWTSGNSLAKNIQYF	TGTGCCAGCAGCTGGACTAGCGGAAATTCCCTAGCCAAAAACATTCAGTACTTC
NA	NA	TRBV18	TRBJ2-6	CASSPYSDQVPGANVLTF	TGTGCCAGCTCACCTTACTCGGACCAAGTACCTGGGGCCAACGTCCTGACTTTC
NA	NA	TRBV6-5	TRBJ2-1	CASSYKPLGSGSYNEQFF	TGTGCCAGCAGTTATAAGCCCCTGGGGAGTGGCTCCTACAATGAGCAGTTCTTC
many	TRBD2	TRBV6-1	TRBJ2-7	CASSSYSGRAGYEQYF	TGTGCCAGCAGCTCCTATAGCGGGAGGGCCGGATACGAGCAGTACTTC
few	NA	TRBV4-1	TRBJ2-5	CASSQPVKRETQYF	TGCGCCAGCAGCCAACCGGTAAAGCGAGAGACCCAGTACTTC
NA	NA	TRBV12-3/TRBV12-4	TRBJ2-3	CASSHSTGTDTQYF	TGTGCCAGCAGTCATTCGACTGGCACAGATACGCAGTATTTT
NA	NA	TRBV12-3/TRBV12-4	TRBJ2-6	CASRPPGASGANVLTF	TGTGCCAGCAGGCCCCCAGGGGCGTCTGGGGCCAACGTCCTGACTTTC
NA	TRBD1	TRBV5-4	TRBJ1-2	CASSLATDRGYGYTF	TGTGCCAGCAGCTTGGCGACAGACAGGGGCTATGGCTACACCTTC
NA	TRBD2	TRBV7-2	TRBJ2-1	CASSPRGRGGYNEQFF	TGTGCCAGCAGCCCTAGGGGGCGGGGGGGCTACAATGAGCAGTTCTTC
NA	NA	TRBV7-4	TRBJ2-3	CASSLRGLALRHTDTQYF	TGTGCCAGCAGCTTAAGAGGTCTCGCACTAAGACACACAGATACGCAGTATTTT
few	NA	TRBV12-3/TRBV12-4	TRBJ1-3	CASSSRGGSGNTIYF	TGTGCCAGCAGTTCCAGAGGGGGCTCTGGAAACACCATATATTTT
NA	TRBD1	TRBV14	TRBJ1-2	CASSERQGGNYGYTF	TGTGCCAGCAGCGAACGACAGGGAGGAAACTATGGCTACACCTTC
NA	TRBD1	TRBV12-3/TRBV12-4	TRBJ2-5	CASSQTGGEMPGSQYF	TGTGCCAGCAGTCAGACAGGGGGAGAGATGCCAGGGTCCCAGTACTTC
NA	TRBD1	TRBV7-9	TRBJ2-3	CASSPKVDRASTDTQYF	TGTGCCAGCAGCCCCAAGGTAGACAGGGCGAGCACAGATACGCAGTATTTT
few	NA	TRBV9	TRBJ2-1	CASSVDSEEQFF	TGTGCCAGCAGCGTAGACAGTGAGGAGCAGTTCTTC
NA	TRBD1	TRBV6-5	TRBJ1-1	CASSYSTGDRHTEAFF	TGTGCCAGCAGTTACTCGACAGGGGATAGGCACACTGAAGCTTTCTTT
many	NA	TRBV7-9	TRBJ2-6	CASSLADVGANVLTF	TGTGCCAGCAGCTTAGCCGACGTTGGGGCCAACGTCCTGACTTTC
NA	NA	TRBV4-3	TRBJ1-4	CASSPSWGAEKLFF	TGCGCCAGCTCTCCTTCCTGGGGAGCGGAAAAACTGTTTTTT
few	NA	TRBV5-4	TRBJ2-3	CASSLGRVRNTDTQYF	TGTGCCAGCAGCTTGGGTAGGGTTCGGAACACAGATACGCAGTATTTT
NA	TRBD1	TRBV4-2	TRBJ2-7	CASSQDRGRDRVPYEQYF	TGTGCCAGCAGCCAAGATCGCGGACGGGACAGGGTTCCCTACGAGCAGTACTTC
NA	NA	TRBV9	TRBJ2-1	CASSNPGMGEQFF	TGTGCCAGCAGCAACCCAGGGATGGGGGAGCAGTTCTTC
few	TRBD2	TRBV20-1	TRBJ2-5	CSARDGLAGDVETQYF	TGCAGTGCTAGAGACGGACTAGCGGGAGATGTGGAGACCCAGTACTTC
NA	NA	TRBV28	TRBJ1-2	CASSLGSISNGYTF	TGTGCCAGCAGTTTAGGGTCGATTAGTAATGGCTACACCTTC
NA	NA	TRBV12-3/TRBV12-4	TRBJ2-5	CASSLHRQETQYF	TGTGCCAGCAGTTTACACAGACAAGAGACCCAGTACTTC
NA	TRBD1	TRBV28	TRBJ2-7	CASSSHQGAVSEQYF	TGTGCCAGCAGTTCCCACCAGGGGGCAGTTTCCGAGCAGTACTTC
few	NA	TRBV7-9	TRBJ1-4	CASSLVDGRNEKLFF	TGTGCCAGCAGCTTAGTAGACGGGCGGAATGAAAAACTGTTTTTT
NA	NA	TRBV14	TRBJ2-7	CASSQYTGPSYEQYF	TGTGCCAGCAGCCAGTACACCGGGCCTTCCTACGAGCAGTACTTC
NA	NA	TRBV10-3	TRBJ1-1	CAIRREMDTEAFF	TGTGCCATCCGCCGCGAGATGGACACTGAAGCTTTCTTT
NA	NA	TRBV6-2/TRBV6-3	TRBJ2-6	CASSYSFPGVYTTSTGANVLTF	TGTGCCAGCAGTTACTCCTTTCCAGGGGTCTACACAACTTCCACTGGGGCCAACGTCCTGACTTTC
NA	NA	TRBV7-2	TRBJ2-5	CASSSPLLRGETQYF	TGTGCCAGCAGCTCCCCCTTACTGCGGGGAGAGACCCAGTACTTC
NA	TRBD1	TRBV7-2	TRBJ1-2	CASSTQGTDYGYTF	TGTGCCAGCAGCACACAGGGGACGGACTATGGCTACACCTTC
NA	TRBD2	TRBV19	TRBJ2-7	CASSLSGSLLYEQYF	TGTGCCAGTAGTCTGAGCGGGAGTTTACTCTACGAGCAGTACTTC
few	TRBD1	TRBV6-2/TRBV6-3	TRBJ1-5	CASNEGQPSNQPQHF	TGTGCCAGCAACGAGGGACAGCCATCCAATCAGCCCCAGCATTTT
NA	NA	TRBV2	TRBJ2-7	CASSVYRGNEQYF	TGTGCCAGCAGTGTGTATCGTGGCAACGAGCAGTACTTC
NA	NA	TRBV20-1	TRBJ2-4	CSARGGGSHKNIQYF	TGCAGTGCTAGAGGTGGCGGCAGCCACAAAAACATTCAGTACTTC
NA	NA	TRBV5-5	TRBJ2-5	CASSLELVQTQYF	TGTGCCAGCAGCTTGGAGCTCGTCCAGACCCAGTACTTC
NA	TRBD2	TRBV20-1	TRBJ2-5	CSARGLAGEYF	TGCAGTGCTAGAGGGCTAGCGGGAGAGTACTTC
few	NA	TRBV5-1	TRBJ1-1	CASSFVDRAEAFF	TGCGCCAGCAGCTTCGTGGATCGGGCTGAAGCTTTCTTT
NA	NA	TRBV20-1	TRBJ2-7	CSANAGRLAYEQYF	TGCAGTGCTAATGCGGGGAGGCTCGCCTACGAGCAGTACTTC
NA	TRBD1	TRBV20-1	TRBJ1-5	CSARGGWGNQPQHF	TGCAGTGCACGAGGGGGCTGGGGCAATCAGCCCCAGCATTTT
NA	NA	TRBV25-1	TRBJ1-2	CASSDRASYGYTF	TGTGCCAGCAGTGACCGGGCAAGCTATGGCTACACCTTC
NA	NA	TRBV20-1	TRBJ2-5	CSVQRKQETQYF	TGCAGTGTCCAGCGGAAACAAGAGACCCAGTACTTC
few	TRBD1	TRBV24-1	TRBJ2-1	CATSSTGRLDEQFF	TGTGCCACCAGTTCGACAGGGCGGCTCGATGAGCAGTTCTTC
NA	NA	TRBV28	TRBJ2-1	CASGSSGDEQFF	TGTGCCAGCGGCTCCTCGGGAGACGAGCAGTTCTTC
few	NA	TRBV12-3/TRBV12-4	TRBJ1-5	CASSPPYQPQHF	TGTGCCAGCAGCCCGCCTTATCAGCCCCAGCATTTT